One sample yielded the 31 T cell receptor beta chains listed below, sequenced in a study of blood T cell repertoires in COVID-19. Libraries were prepared by immunoSEQ multiplex PCR; TCRdb keeps only in-frame clonotypes and omits some of them. The table lists over 200,000 clones, approximately 84% of them singletons, with 1.9% in the top ten. The sequenced sample consisted of peripheral blood. The receptors were sampled from a man aged 40-49 years with active or convalescent COVID-19.

J is TRBJ1-1 and V is TRBV5-1; D gene uncertain. V was pared by 0 bases and J by 1 base, with 7 bases between. The CDR3 runs to 14 residues. CDR1 and CDR2 from the germline V gene are SGHRS and YFSETQ. CDR3 residues: CASSLARTNTEAFF. The CDR3 coding sequence is TGCGCCAGCAGCTTGGCGCGAACGAACACTGAAGCTTTCTTT.

The gene calls are TRBV3-1 (or the pseudogene TRBV3-2) and TRBJ2-1; 13 bases fit TRBD2. This CDR3 comprises 17 residues. Germline V gene data show CDR1 as LGHDT and CDR2 as YNNKEL (reference sequence). V was pared by 4 bases and J by 9 bases, with 12 bases of the junction left unmatched. CDR3 nucleotides: TGTGCCAGCAGCCCCACCAAACTAGCGGGAGGGGTGGGTGAGCAGTTCTTC. It codes for CASSPTKLAGGVGEQFF.

V is TRBV21-1 and J is TRBJ2-7; the table's D call TRBD1 went unverified against the DNA. TRBV21-1 is marked as a pseudogene. This CDR3 spans 16 amino acids. CDR3 DNA: TGTGCCAGCAGCATTCGGGACAGGGGGCGATCCTACGAGCAGTACTTC. This codes for CASSIRDRGRSYEQYF.

The chain couples TRBV16 to TRBJ1-4, with a possible D match to TRBD1 (5 bases). The CDR3 is made up of 15 amino acids. V was trimmed by 4 bases and J by 8 bases, leaving 17 bases between them. The V gene's germline CDR1 is KGHSY and CDR2 FQNENV. CDR3 bases: TGTGCCAGCAGCCCCCGGACAAACAGTTTAGAAAAACTGTTTTTT. Translation: CASSPRTNSLEKLFF. Full variable domain (outside the CDR3, taken from reference TRBV16 and TRBJ1-4): GEEVAQTPKHLVRGEGQKAKLYCAPIKGHSYVFWYQQVLKNEFKFLISFQNENVFDETGMPKERFSAKCLPNSPCSLEIQATKLEDSAVYFCASSPRTNSLEKLFFGSGTQLSVL.

The chain is built from TRBV11-2 and TRBJ1-1; D ambiguous. Trimming cost V 5 bases and J 7 bases, with 11 bases left between them. The CDR3 has 12 residues. Germline lookup yields CDR1 SGHAT and CDR2 FQNNGV. The CDR3 region has the DNA TGTGCCAGCAGCCCAAGCGGACTTGAAGCTTTCTTT. Its translation: CASSPSGLEAFF.

The chain carries TRBV23-1 and TRBJ2-7; D call uncertain. TRBV23-1 is annotated as an ORF whose role is uncertain. V lost 5 bases to trimming and J lost 5 bases, with 4 bases between them. This CDR3 region has 10 residues. The CDR3 nucleotides read TGCGCCAGCAGTGAGCACGAGCAGTACTTC. Amino acid sequence: CASSEHEQYF.

CDR3: CASSDRLAGGLSNEQFF. Here the CDR3 DNA reads TGTGCCAGCAGCGATAGACTAGCGGGGGGGCTGTCCAATGAGCAGTTCTTC. The rearrangement joins TRBV7-8 to TRBJ2-1, with 14 bases fitting TRBD2. V trimming: 5 bases; J trimming: 6 bases; junction bases outside the gene matches: 9. The CDR3 runs 17 residues. Germline V gene lookup returns CDR1 SGHVS and CDR2 FQNEAQ.

V gene TRBV11-2 combines with J gene TRBJ2-5, with 9 positions matching TRBD1. The CDR3 contains 16 residues. J was trimmed by 4 bases and V by 4 bases; bases with no gene match: 10. Looked up from germline, CDR1 is SGHAT and CDR2 is FQNNGV. CDR3 coding DNA: TGTGCCAGCAGCTCTCACTTGGACAGGGGCGGAGAGACCCAGTACTTC. Protein product: CASSSHLDRGGETQYF.

The chain joins TRBV16 to TRBJ1-1, with D tentatively TRBD1 (6 bases). Germline CDR1 KGHSY, CDR2 FQNENV. This CDR3 comprises 13 residues. V lost 2 bases, J lost 7 bases, and 11 bases lay in between. The CDR3 bases are TGTGCCAGCAGCCAAAGCCGGGACATTGAAGCTTTCTTT. It yields the protein CASSQSRDIEAFF. Based on the CDR3 plus reference TRBV16 and TRBJ1-1, the full variable domain is GEEVAQTPKHLVRGEGQKAKLYCAPIKGHSYVFWYQQVLKNEFKFLISFQNENVFDETGMPKERFSAKCLPNSPCSLEIQATKLEDSAVYFCASSQSRDIEAFFGQGTRLTVV.

The chain has TRBV6-5 and TRBJ2-7; 10 bases are a match to TRBD1. This CDR3 spans 15 amino acids. The junction had 6 bases not matched to a gene; V was cut back by 4 bases and J by 3 bases. The germline V gene has CDR1 MNHEY and CDR2 SVGAGI. The CDR3 reads CASSSRDRGVYEQYF. CDR3 DNA sequence: TGTGCCAGCAGTTCCCGGGACAGGGGAGTCTACGAGCAGTACTTC.

The chain couples TRBV27 to TRBJ1-1, with a tentative D call TRBD1 (6 bases). Germline V gene sequence: CDR1 MNHEY, CDR2 SMNVEV (reference sequence). There are 13 residues in the CDR3. V lost 5 bases and J 1 base, leaving 8 bases between the germline ends. The CDR3 DNA reads as TGTGCCAGCAGTCTACAGGGGAACACTGAAGCTTTCTTT. This translates into CASSLQGNTEAFF.

CDR3 protein: CASSLVGQGGYTF. CDR3 DNA sequence: TGTGCCAGCAGCTTGGTGGGTCAGGGTGGCTACACCTTC. The J gene is TRBJ1-2, the V gene TRBV5-6; possible D gene TRBD1, 5 bases. Germline CDR1 is SGHDT and CDR2 is YYEEEE. Trimming stripped 0 bases from V and 7 bases from J, with 10 bases between. The CDR3 loop spans 13 amino acids. Full variable domain (rest looked up from reference TRBV5-6 and TRBJ1-2): DAGVTQSPTHLIKTRGQQVTLRCSPKSGHDTVSWYQQALGQGPQFIFQYYEEEERQRGNFPDRFSGHQFPNYSSELNVNALLLGDSALYLCASSLVGQGGYTFGSGTRLTVV.

The chain employs TRBV13 and TRBJ1-2, with D perhaps matching TRBD1 (6 bases). Germline values: CDR1 PRHDT, CDR2 FYEKMQ (reference sequence). This CDR3 is 13 amino acids long. Trimming removed 1 base at V and 6 bases at J, with 9 bases between. The CDR3 DNA follows: TGTGCCAGCAGCTTAGAAGGGGGTGATGGCTACACCTTC. Protein: CASSLEGGDGYTF.

This sequence joins TRBV28 and TRBJ1-1; TRBD1 agrees at 8 bases. The V gene end was trimmed by 5 bases and the J gene end by 1 base; junction bases not matched to a gene: 0. CDR1 is MDHEN and CDR2 is SYDVKM in the germline V gene. The CDR3 has 13 residues. As DNA, the CDR3 is TGTGCCAGCAGTGGACAGGGGAACACTGAAGCTTTCTTT. Protein: CASSGQGNTEAFF.

This clone has just one count. The V and J genes are TRBV19 and TRBJ1-1; perhaps TRBD1 as D (5 bases). V lost 8 bases and J lost 5, with 21 bases in between. The CDR3 runs 15 residues. Per germline, CDR1 LNHDA and CDR2 SQIVND (reference sequence). The CDR3, as DNA: TGTGCCAGTCTCACGGGGGGGAGGACCCGGACTGAAGCTTTCTTT. Its protein product is CASLTGGRTRTEAFF.

The chain employs TRBV19 and TRBJ1-4; tentative D call: TRBD1 (6 bases). Trimming cost V 4 bases and J 4 bases, with 10 bases left between them. The CDR3 runs 14 residues. Germline CDR1 reads LNHDA; CDR2 reads SQIVND (reference sequence). The CDR3 spells CASSKGHSNEKLFF. The CDR3 coding sequence is TGTGCCAGTAGTAAGGGACACAGTAATGAAAAACTGTTTTTT.

The chain is built from TRBV28 and TRBJ1-4; tentative D call: TRBD1 (6 bases). V lost 7 bases, J lost 7 bases, and 10 bases lay in between. The length of the CDR3 is 12 residues. Germline V lookup: CDR1 MDHEN, CDR2 SYDVKM. CDR3: CASMGAGEKLFF. The CDR3 coding sequence is TGTGCCAGCATGGGGGCAGGTGAAAAACTGTTTTTT.

The V gene is TRBV27, the J gene TRBJ2-7, with 9 bases fitting TRBD1. With V trimmed by 4 bases and J by 1 base, 5 bases remained unmatched. The germline V gene encodes CDR1 MNHEY and CDR2 SMNVEV (reference sequence). The CDR3 has 15 residues. CDR3 sequence reads: CASSSGQGLSYEQYF. DNA of the CDR3: TGTGCCAGCAGTTCGGGACAGGGCCTTTCCTACGAGCAGTACTTC.

This chain uses TRBV5-1 with TRBJ2-3; possible D gene TRBD1, 5 bases. Deletions cut 0 bases from V and 0 bases from J, with 11 bases between. The CDR3 is 16 amino acids. From germline, CDR1 is SGHRS and CDR2 YFSETQ. The DNA of the CDR3 is TGCGCCAGCAGCTTGGCAACAGGAGCTAGCACAGATACGCAGTATTTT. This sequence encodes CASSLATGASTDTQYF.

J is TRBJ1-3 and V is TRBV10-3; the match to TRBD1 covers 9 bases. V shed 2 bases and J 4 bases; nucleotides not matched to a gene: 6. From germline, CDR1 is ENHRY and CDR2 SYGVKD. The CDR3 covers 16 residues. Here the CDR3 DNA reads TGTGCCATCAGTGAGACGGGACAGGGAAGGGGAAACACCATATATTTT. Translation gives CAISETGQGRGNTIYF.

The table lists this clone with a count of one. The rearrangement uses TRBV27 and TRBJ2-4, with D maybe TRBD1 (5 bases). The length of the CDR3 is 14 residues. CDR1 and CDR2 from the germline V gene are MNHEY and SMNVEV (reference sequence). V lost 4 bases and J lost 9, with 16 bases in between. The CDR3 DNA sequence: TGTGCCAGCAGTTATTGGGGCCCTCAGAGCATTCAGTACTTC. This sequence encodes CASSYWGPQSIQYF.

The chain employs TRBV24-1 and TRBJ2-5, with 11 bases that match TRBD1. CDR1 and CDR2 from the germline V gene are KGHDR and SFDVKD. V trimming: 3 bases; J trimming: 4 bases; junction bases outside the gene matches: 3. This CDR3 contains 15 residues. The CDR3 is CATSDHGTGGETQYF. The CDR3 DNA follows: TGTGCCACCAGTGATCATGGGACAGGGGGAGAGACCCAGTACTTC.

The chain carries TRBV4-1 and TRBJ1-5; D not resolved. Germline CDR1 MGHRA, CDR2 YSYEKL. The germline V and J ends were trimmed by 1 base and 4 bases, with 14 bases remaining between them. CDR3 length equals 16 residues. CDR3 DNA: TGCGCCAGCAGCCAAGGTTGGTCGGAGTCGAATCAGCCCCAGCATTTT. Its translation: CASSQGWSESNQPQHF.

V is TRBV19 and J is TRBJ1-5, with D tentatively TRBD1 (6 bases). CDR1 LNHDA and CDR2 SQIVND come from the germline V gene (reference sequence). The CDR3 spans 16 residues. Deletions cut 2 bases from V and 0 bases from J, with 11 bases between. CDR3 amino acids: CASSIPGAYSNQPQHF. CDR3 nucleotide sequence: TGTGCCAGTAGTATACCAGGGGCATATAGCAATCAGCCCCAGCATTTT.

The chain uses TRBV10-3 and TRBJ1-1; D might be TRBD1 (6 bases). The V end lost 1 base, the J end lost 3 bases, and 12 bases lay between the germline ends. The CDR3 contains 15 residues. CDR1 is ENHRY and CDR2 is SYGVKD in the germline V gene. The CDR3, as DNA: TGTGCCATCAGTGAGTTGGACAGAGGGTACACTGAAGCTTTCTTT. Encoded protein: CAISELDRGYTEAFF.

This chain uses TRBV27 with TRBJ2-7; D is perhaps TRBD2 (6 bases). Deletions cut 2 bases from V and 0 bases from J, with 11 bases between. Germline V gives CDR1 MNHEY, CDR2 SMNVEV (reference sequence). The CDR3 spans 15 residues. The CDR3 region is CASSLGGSLSYEQYF. The CDR3 DNA is TGTGCCAGCAGTTTAGGGGGGTCCCTCTCCTACGAGCAGTACTTC.

This chain links TRBV19 with TRBJ2-7; tentative D call: TRBD2 (6 bases). Trimming cost V 6 bases and J 7 bases, with 13 bases left between them. From germline, CDR1 is LNHDA and CDR2 SQIVND (reference sequence). There are 12 residues in the CDR3. The CDR3 loop is CASSGTGVEQYF. The DNA for the CDR3 is TGTGCCAGTAGCGGGACTGGGGTAGAGCAGTACTTC.

The chain has TRBV27 and TRBJ1-2; 9 nucleotides match TRBD1. The trim removed 4 bases at V and 4 bases at J, leaving 10 bases unmatched. The CDR3 is 16 amino acids. CDR1 and CDR2 (germline): MNHEY, SMNVEV (reference sequence). The CDR3 loop is CASSSTSGTGTYGYTF. CDR3 bases: TGTGCCAGCAGTTCCACTTCCGGGACAGGGACCTATGGCTACACCTTC.

The gene calls are TRBV20-1 and TRBJ2-5; no firm D call. V dropped 0 bases and J dropped 5 bases, with 4 bases sitting between them. The CDR3 spans 11 residues. The germline V gene encodes CDR1 DFQATT and CDR2 SNEGSKA (reference sequence). The CDR3 protein is CSARDSETQYF. CDR3 nucleotide sequence: TGCAGTGCTAGAGATTCGGAGACCCAGTACTTC.

The gene calls are TRBV28 and TRBJ2-5, with TRBD2 as a possible D gene (6 bases). CDR1 and CDR2 from the germline V gene are MDHEN and SYDVKM. The CDR3 sequence is 15 residues long. The V gene lost 3 bases and the J gene lost 5 bases, with 16 bases spanning the gap. CDR3 region: CASSFDFPRGETQYF. CDR3 sequence (DNA): TGTGCCAGCAGTTTCGACTTCCCCCGGGGGGAGACCCAGTACTTC.

This chain connects TRBV7-2 to TRBJ1-4; 8 nucleotides line up with TRBD1. The ends lost 5 bases at V and 8 bases at J; junction bases unmatched: 7. Germline-derived CDR1 and CDR2 are SGHTA and FQGNSA. The CDR3 length is 14 residues. The CDR3, as DNA: TGTGCCAGCAGCCCCGGACAGGGAACCGAAAAACTGTTTTTT. Translation gives CASSPGQGTEKLFF.